What follows describes a single T cell receptor beta chain. Its antigen is as yet unknown. The data are from a study of PD-L1 blockade in urothelial cancer. Study summary: Bladder-origin urothelial cancer in males covered about 90% of the 29 patients. Study-level points and caveats: More expansion of tumor-associated blood clones, seen at 3 weeks, marked durable-benefit patients.

CDR3 length: 14 amino acids. Germline-derived CDR1 and CDR2 are SGHVS and FNYEAQ. Trimming pared 4 bases from V and 4 bases from J, leaving 13 bases between. The study collected 1 to 8 samples per patient, pretreatment and on-treatment. TCRdb's table, derived via immunoSEQ multiplex PCR, lists solely in-frame clones and lacks some. Of 50,000 to 60,000 clones in the sample, about 86% were seen once. V and J are TRBV7-6 and TRBJ2-5; the D gene is possibly TRBD1 (5 bases). The source material was PBMCs, sampled around atezolizumab (anti-PD-L1) treatment. This receptor was obtained from a man aged 50 or older with urothelial cancer. This chain's CDR3 is CASSSSGMRETQYF. The CDR3 DNA sequence: TGTGCCAGCAGCTCATCAGGGATGCGAGAGACCCAGTACTTC.